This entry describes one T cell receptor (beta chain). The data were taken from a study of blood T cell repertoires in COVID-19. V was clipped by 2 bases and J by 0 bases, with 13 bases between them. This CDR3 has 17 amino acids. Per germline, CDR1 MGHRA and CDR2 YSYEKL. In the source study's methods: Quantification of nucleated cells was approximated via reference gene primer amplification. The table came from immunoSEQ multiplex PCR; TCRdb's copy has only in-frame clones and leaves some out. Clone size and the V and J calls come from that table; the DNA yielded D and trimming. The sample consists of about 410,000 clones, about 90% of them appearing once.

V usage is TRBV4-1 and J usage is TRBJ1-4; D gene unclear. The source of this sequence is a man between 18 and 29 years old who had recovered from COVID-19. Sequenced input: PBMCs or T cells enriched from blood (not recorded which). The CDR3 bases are TGCGCCAGCAGCCAATCACCGTGGCTTGCAACTAATGAAAAACTGTTTTTT. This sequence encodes CASSQSPWLATNEKLFF.